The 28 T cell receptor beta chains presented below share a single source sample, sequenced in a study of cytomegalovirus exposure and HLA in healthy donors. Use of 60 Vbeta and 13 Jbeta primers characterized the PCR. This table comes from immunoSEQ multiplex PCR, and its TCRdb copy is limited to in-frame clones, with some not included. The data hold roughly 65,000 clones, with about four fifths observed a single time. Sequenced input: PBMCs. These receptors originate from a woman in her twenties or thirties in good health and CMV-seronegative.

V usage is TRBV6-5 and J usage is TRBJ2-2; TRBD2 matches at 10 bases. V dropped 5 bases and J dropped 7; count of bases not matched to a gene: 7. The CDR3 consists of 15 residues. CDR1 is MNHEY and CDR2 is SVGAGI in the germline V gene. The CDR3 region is CASSIEREGFGELFF. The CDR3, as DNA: TGTGCCAGCAGTATAGAGCGGGAGGGATTCGGGGAGCTGTTTTTT.

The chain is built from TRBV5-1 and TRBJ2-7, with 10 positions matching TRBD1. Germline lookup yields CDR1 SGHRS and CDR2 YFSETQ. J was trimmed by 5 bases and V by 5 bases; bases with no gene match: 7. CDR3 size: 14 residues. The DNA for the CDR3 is TGCGCCAGCAGTCTGGGACAGGGGACCCACGAGCAGTACTTC. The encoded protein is CASSLGQGTHEQYF.

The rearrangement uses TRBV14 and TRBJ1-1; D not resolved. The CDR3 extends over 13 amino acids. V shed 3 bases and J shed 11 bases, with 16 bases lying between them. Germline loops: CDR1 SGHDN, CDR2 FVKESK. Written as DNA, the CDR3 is TGTGCCAGCAGCCAGGACTTCCTCACCGGGGCTTTCTTT. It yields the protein CASSQDFLTGAFF.

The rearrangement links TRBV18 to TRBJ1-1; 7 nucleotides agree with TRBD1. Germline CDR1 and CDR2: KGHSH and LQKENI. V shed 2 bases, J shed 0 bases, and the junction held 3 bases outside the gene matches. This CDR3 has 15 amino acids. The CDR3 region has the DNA TGTGCCAGCTCACCATTTGACAGGGTGAACACTGAAGCTTTCTTT. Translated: CASSPFDRVNTEAFF.

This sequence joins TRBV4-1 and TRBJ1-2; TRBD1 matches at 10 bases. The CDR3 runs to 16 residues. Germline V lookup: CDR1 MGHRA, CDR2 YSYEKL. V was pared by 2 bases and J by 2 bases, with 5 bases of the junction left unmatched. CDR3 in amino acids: CASSQPPGQGNYGYTF. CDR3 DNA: TGCGCCAGCAGCCAACCTCCGGGACAGGGGAACTATGGCTACACCTTC.

The CDR3 loop reads CASSERVHEQFF. CDR3 DNA: TGTGCCAGCAGCGAACGGGTACATGAGCAGTTCTTC. The chain couples TRBV7-6 to TRBJ2-1; D ambiguous. Trimming took 5 bases from V and 8 from J, leaving 10 bases between them. CDR1 is SGHVS, CDR2 FNYEAQ, per germline. This CDR3 is 12 amino acids long.

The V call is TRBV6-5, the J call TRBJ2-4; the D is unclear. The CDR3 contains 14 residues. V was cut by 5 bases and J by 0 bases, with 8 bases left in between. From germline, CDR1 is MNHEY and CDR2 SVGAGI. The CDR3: CASSPSVAKNIQYF. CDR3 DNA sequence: TGTGCCAGCAGTCCTAGTGTAGCCAAAAACATTCAGTACTTC.

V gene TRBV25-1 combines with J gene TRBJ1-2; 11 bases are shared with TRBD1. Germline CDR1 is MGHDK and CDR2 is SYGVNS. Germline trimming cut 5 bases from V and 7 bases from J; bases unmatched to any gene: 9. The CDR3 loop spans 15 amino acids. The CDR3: CASSSAGTGGSGYTF. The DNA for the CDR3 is TGTGCCAGCAGTTCCGCCGGGACAGGGGGAAGTGGCTACACCTTC.

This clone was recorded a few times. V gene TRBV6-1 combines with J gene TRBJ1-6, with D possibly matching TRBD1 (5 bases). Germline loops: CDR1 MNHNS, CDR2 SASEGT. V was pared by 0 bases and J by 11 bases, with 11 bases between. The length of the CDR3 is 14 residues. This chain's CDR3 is CASSEARGGPPLHF. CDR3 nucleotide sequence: TGTGCCAGCAGTGAAGCGAGGGGAGGTCCACCCCTCCACTTT.

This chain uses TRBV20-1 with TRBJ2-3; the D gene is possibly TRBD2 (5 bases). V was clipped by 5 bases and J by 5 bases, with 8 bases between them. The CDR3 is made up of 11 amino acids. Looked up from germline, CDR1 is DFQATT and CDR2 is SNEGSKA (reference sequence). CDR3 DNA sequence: TGCAGTGCTTATAGCGTAGATACGCAGTATTTT. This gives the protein CSAYSVDTQYF.

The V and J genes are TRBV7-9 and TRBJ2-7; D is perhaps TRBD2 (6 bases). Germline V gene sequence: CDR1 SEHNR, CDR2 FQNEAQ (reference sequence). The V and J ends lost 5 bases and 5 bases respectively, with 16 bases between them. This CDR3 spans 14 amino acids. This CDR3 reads CASSSPGRTDEQYF. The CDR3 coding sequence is TGTGCCAGCAGCAGCCCAGGGAGGACCGACGAGCAGTACTTC.

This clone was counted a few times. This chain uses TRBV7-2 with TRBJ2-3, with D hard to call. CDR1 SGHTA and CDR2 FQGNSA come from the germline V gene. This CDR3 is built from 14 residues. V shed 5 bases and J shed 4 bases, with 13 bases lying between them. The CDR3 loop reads CASSPRIMADTQYF. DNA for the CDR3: TGTGCCAGCAGCCCTAGAATTATGGCAGATACGCAGTATTTT.

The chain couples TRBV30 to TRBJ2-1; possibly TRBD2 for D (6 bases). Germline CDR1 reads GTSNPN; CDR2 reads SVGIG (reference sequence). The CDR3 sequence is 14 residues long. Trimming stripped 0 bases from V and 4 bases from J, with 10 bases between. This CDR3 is CAWSVGAGYNEQFF. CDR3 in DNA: TGTGCCTGGAGTGTAGGGGCGGGATACAATGAGCAGTTCTTC.

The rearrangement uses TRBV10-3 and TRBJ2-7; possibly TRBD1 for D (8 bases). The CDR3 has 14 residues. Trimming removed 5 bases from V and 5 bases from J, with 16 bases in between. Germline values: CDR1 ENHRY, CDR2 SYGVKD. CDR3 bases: TGTGCCATCAGTAAAGAACAGGGGGGGGACGAGCAGTACTTC. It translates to CAISKEQGGDEQYF.

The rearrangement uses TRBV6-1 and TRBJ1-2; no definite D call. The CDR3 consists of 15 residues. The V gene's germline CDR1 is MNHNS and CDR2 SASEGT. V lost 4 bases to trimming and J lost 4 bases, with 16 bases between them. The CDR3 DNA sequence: TGTGCCAGCAGTGTCGACTCTGACGCTAGCTATGGCTACACCTTC. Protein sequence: CASSVDSDASYGYTF.

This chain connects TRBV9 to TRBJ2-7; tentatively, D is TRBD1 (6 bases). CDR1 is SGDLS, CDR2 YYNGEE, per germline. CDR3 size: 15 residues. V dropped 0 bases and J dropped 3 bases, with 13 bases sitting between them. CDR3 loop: CASSVAGLDSYEQYF. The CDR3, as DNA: TGTGCCAGCAGCGTAGCAGGCCTGGACAGCTACGAGCAGTACTTC.

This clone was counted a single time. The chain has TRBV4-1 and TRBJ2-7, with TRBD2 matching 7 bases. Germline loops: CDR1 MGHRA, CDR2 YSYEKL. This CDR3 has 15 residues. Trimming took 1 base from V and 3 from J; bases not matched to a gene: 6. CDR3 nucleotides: TGCGCCAGCAGCCAAGCCCCCCGGGAGGTCTACGAGCAGTACTTC. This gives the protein CASSQAPREVYEQYF.

The CDR3 reads CAWRQGNYGYTF. Written as DNA, the CDR3 is TGTGCCTGGAGACAGGGGAACTATGGCTACACCTTC. The rearrangement links TRBV30 to TRBJ1-2, with 7 bases lining up with TRBD1. This CDR3 region has 12 residues. Germline CDR1 is GTSNPN and CDR2 is SVGIG (reference sequence). J lost 2 bases, V lost 3 bases, and 0 bases had no gene match.

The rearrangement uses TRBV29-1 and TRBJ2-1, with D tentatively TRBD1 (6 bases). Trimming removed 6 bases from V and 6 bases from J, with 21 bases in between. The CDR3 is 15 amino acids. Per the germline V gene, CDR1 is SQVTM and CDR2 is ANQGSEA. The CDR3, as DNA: TGCAGCGTGGGTGCTGGGGGCGGTGGGACCAATGAGCAGTTCTTC. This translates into CSVGAGGGGTNEQFF.

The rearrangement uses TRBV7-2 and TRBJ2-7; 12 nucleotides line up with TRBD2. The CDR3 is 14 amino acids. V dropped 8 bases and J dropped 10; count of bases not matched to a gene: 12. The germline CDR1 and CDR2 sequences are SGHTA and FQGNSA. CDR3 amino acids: CASVSGPSGGDQYF. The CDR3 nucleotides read TGTGCCAGCGTTTCCGGGCCTAGCGGGGGGGACCAGTACTTC.

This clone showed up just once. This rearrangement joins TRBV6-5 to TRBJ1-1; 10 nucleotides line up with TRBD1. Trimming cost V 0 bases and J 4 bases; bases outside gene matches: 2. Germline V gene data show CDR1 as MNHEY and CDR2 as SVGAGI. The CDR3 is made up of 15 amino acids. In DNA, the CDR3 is TGTGCCAGCAGTTACTCGGGGACAGGGGCCACTGAAGCTTTCTTT. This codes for CASSYSGTGATEAFF.

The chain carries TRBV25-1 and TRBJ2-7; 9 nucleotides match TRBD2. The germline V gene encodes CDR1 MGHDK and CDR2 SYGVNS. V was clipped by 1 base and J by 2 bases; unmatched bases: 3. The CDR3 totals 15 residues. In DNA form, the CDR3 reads TGTGCCAGCAGTGAATTGACTAGCGGTACCTACGAGCAGTACTTC. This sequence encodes CASSELTSGTYEQYF.

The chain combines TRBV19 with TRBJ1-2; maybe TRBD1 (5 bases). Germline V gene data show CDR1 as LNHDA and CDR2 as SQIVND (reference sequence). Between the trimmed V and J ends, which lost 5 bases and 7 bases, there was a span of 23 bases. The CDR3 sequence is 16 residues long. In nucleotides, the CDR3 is TGTGCCAGTAGTTACGTCGACAGCAGACTGTCGGGTGGCTACACCTTC. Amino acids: CASSYVDSRLSGGYTF.

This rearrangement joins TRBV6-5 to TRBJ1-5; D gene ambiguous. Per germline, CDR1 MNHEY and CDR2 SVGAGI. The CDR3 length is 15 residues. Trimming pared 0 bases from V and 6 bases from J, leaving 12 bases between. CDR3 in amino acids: CASSYSAGGGQPQHF. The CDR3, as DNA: TGTGCCAGCAGTTACTCAGCGGGCGGCGGTCAGCCCCAGCATTTT.

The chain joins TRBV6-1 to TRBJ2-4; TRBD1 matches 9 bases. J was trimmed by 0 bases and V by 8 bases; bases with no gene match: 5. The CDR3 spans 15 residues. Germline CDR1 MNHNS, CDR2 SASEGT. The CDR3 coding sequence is TGTGCCAGCCGGGACAGGGATTTAGCCAAAAACATTCAGTACTTC. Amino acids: CASRDRDLAKNIQYF.

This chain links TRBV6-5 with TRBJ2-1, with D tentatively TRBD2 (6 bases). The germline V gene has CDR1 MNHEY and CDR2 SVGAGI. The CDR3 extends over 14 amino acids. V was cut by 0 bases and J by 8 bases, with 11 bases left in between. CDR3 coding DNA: TGTGCCAGCAGTTACTCGGGCGGGGCGGATGAGCAGTTCTTC. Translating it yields CASSYSGGADEQFF.

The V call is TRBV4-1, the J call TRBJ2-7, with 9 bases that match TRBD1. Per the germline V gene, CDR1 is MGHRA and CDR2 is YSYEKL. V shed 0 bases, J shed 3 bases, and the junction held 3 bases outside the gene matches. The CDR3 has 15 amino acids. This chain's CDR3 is CASSQEQGALYEQYF. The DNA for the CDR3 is TGCGCCAGCAGCCAAGAACAGGGGGCCCTCTACGAGCAGTACTTC.

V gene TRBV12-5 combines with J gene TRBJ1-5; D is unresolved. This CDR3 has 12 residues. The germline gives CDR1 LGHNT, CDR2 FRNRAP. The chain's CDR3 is CATPRVNQPQHF. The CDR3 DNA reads TGTGCCACCCCACGGGTCAATCAGCCCCAGCATTTT.